This section outlines one T cell receptor beta chain sequence together with its context. Its antigen is undetermined. This sample was taken from a study of cytomegalovirus exposure and HLA in healthy donors. The wider study: Earlier, 150 million to 200 million T cells were analyzed, and fewer than 120 million unique TCR beta sequences were found among them. Study-wide results and caveats: Later, an analysis showed that TCR beta chains associated with HLA were more clonally expanded than others that were equally common. Sequencing depth roughly uniform across donors was assumed in presence/absence analyses.

PCR employed 60 Vbeta and 13 Jbeta primers. The protocol was immunoSEQ multiplex PCR, while the TCRdb copy is restricted to in-frame clones and leaves out a portion. The sample holds 200,000 to 300,000 clones, just under 80% seen once. Germline CDR1 is SQVTM and CDR2 is ANQGSEA. There are 16 residues in the CDR3. Losses at the gene ends were 1 base for V and 4 bases for J; bases not matched to a gene: 11. This chain joins TRBV29-1 and TRBJ2-7; 9 bases align to TRBD1. The clonotype comes from a boy aged 5-17 years in good health and CMV-seronegative. Sample: PBMCs. Here the CDR3 reads CSVEGTSRDRAYEQYF. The CDR3 bases are TGCAGCGTTGAAGGCACCTCCCGGGACAGGGCTTACGAGCAGTACTTC.